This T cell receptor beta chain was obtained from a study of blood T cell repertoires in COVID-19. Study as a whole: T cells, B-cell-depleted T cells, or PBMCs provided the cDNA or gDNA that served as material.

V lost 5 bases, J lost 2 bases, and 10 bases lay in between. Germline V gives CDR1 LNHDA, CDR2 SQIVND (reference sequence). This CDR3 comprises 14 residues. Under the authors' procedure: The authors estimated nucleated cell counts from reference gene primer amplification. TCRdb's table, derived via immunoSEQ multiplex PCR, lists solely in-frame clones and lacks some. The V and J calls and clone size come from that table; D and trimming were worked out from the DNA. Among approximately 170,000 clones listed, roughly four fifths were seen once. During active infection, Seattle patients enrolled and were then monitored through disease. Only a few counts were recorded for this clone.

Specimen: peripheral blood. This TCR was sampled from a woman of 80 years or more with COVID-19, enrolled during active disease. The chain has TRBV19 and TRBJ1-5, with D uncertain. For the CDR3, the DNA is TGTGCCAGTAGTTATAAGGAGGGCAATCAGCCCCAGCATTTT. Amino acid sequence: CASSYKEGNQPQHF. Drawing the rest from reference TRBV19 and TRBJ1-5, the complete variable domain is DGGITQSPKYLFRKEGQNVTLSCEQNLNHDAMYWYRQDPGQGLRLIYYSQIVNDFQKGDIAEGYSVSREKKESFPLTVTSAQKNPTAFYLCASSYKEGNQPQHFGDGTRLSIL.